A selection of T cell receptor beta chains follows, all from one sample in a study of cytomegalovirus exposure and HLA in healthy donors. Using immunoSEQ multiplex PCR, the repertoire was profiled, and TCRdb retains in-frame clones only, with some absent. The sample lists approximately 95,000 clones, just under 80% occurring once. Sequences were obtained from PBMCs. These receptor sequences come from a woman in her forties in good health and CMV-seropositive. The CDR3 runs from the conserved cysteine through the conserved F or W. The D gene is left open where the match is weak. A row's size may be missing; if present it is once, few, many or a size class.

DNA: TGTGCCAGCAGCCCTGGGACAGGCCCCCATACGCAGTATTTT
CDR3: CASSPGTGPHTQYF
size: few
V: TRBV7-9
J: TRBJ2-3
D: TRBD1

DNA: TGTGCCAGCAGTTCGTCCGGGACAGGGCAAGTCTATGGCTACACCTTC
CDR3: CASSSSGTGQVYGYTF
size: few
V: TRBV25-1
J: TRBJ1-2
D: TRBD1

DNA: TGTGCCAGCAGCTTAGGGGGACTAGCGGGAGTAGAGACCCAGTACTTC
CDR3: CASSLGGLAGVETQYF
size: once
V: TRBV5-5
J: TRBJ2-5
D: TRBD2

DNA: TGTGCCAGCAGCTTGGGGGGACTCCCCGGATCCTACGAGCAGTACTTC
CDR3: CASSLGGLPGSYEQYF
size: few
V: TRBV5-8
J: TRBJ2-7
D: NA

DNA: TGTGCCAGCAGCCCACGGACTAGCGGGAGAACCCTCACCGGGGAGCTGTTTTTT
CDR3: CASSPRTSGRTLTGELFF
size: NA
V: TRBV11-3
J: TRBJ2-2
D: TRBD2

DNA: TGCGCCAGCAGCAACCTAGCGGGAGGGGAAGTGAATGAGCAGTTCTTC
CDR3: CASSNLAGGEVNEQFF
size: once
V: TRBV5-1
J: TRBJ2-1
D: TRBD2

DNA: TGTGCCAGCAGCCCGAGGACTAGCGGGAGCGCCTACGAGCAGTACTTC
CDR3: CASSPRTSGSAYEQYF
size: NA
V: TRBV9
J: TRBJ2-7
D: TRBD2

DNA: TGTGCCATCGGGGACAGGGGTAATCAGCCCCAGCATTTT
CDR3: CAIGDRGNQPQHF
size: NA
V: TRBV10-3
J: TRBJ1-5
D: TRBD1

DNA: TGTGCCAGCAGTTACGGTACTAGACGGTACAATGAGCAGTTCTTC
CDR3: CASSYGTRRYNEQFF
size: once
V: TRBV6-5
J: TRBJ2-1
D: NA

DNA: TGTGCCAGCAGCCCTGGACAGGCCTTTCGATACTCTGGAAACACCATATATTTT
CDR3: CASSPGQAFRYSGNTIYF
size: NA
V: TRBV11-2
J: TRBJ1-3
D: TRBD1

DNA: TGTGCCAGCCGACAGCAGAACACTGAAGCTTTCTTT
CDR3: CASRQQNTEAFF
size: few
V: TRBV6-6
J: TRBJ1-1
D: NA

DNA: TGCAGCGTTTTTTCTGAGGTTAGCGGGGTAACCTACGAGCAGTACTTC
CDR3: CSVFSEVSGVTYEQYF
size: NA
V: TRBV29-1
J: TRBJ2-7
D: TRBD2

DNA: TGTGCCAGCAGCTTCGAGGTCAGCTCCTACAATGAGCAGTTCTTC
CDR3: CASSFEVSSYNEQFF
size: NA
V: TRBV11-3
J: TRBJ2-1
D: NA

DNA: TGTGCCAGCACCTCTCTTTCTACTAGCGGGAAGGGTGAGCAGTTCTTC
CDR3: CASTSLSTSGKGEQFF
size: NA
V: TRBV5-4
J: TRBJ2-1
D: TRBD2

DNA: TGTGCCAGCAGTGTAGTGGGAGGCGGTTACAATGAGCAGTTCTTC
CDR3: CASSVVGGGYNEQFF
size: few
V: TRBV2
J: TRBJ2-1
D: NA

DNA: TGTGCCAGCAGCGCGAACCCTAGCGGCGCGAACACCGGGGAGCTGTTTTTT
CDR3: CASSANPSGANTGELFF
size: few
V: TRBV9
J: TRBJ2-2
D: TRBD2

DNA: TGCGCCAGCAGTCCCACCAGGGGTGGGTACGAGCAGTACTTC
CDR3: CASSPTRGGYEQYF
size: NA
V: TRBV10-1
J: TRBJ2-7
D: NA

DNA: TGTGCCAGCAGTAAAGACTTAACAACTAACTATGGCTACACCTTC
CDR3: CASSKDLTTNYGYTF
size: NA
V: TRBV5-4
J: TRBJ1-2
D: NA

DNA: TGTGCCAGCAGCAAAGCTATACACCACAGTGATACGCAGTATTTT
CDR3: CASSKAIHHSDTQYF
size: NA
V: TRBV21-1
J: TRBJ2-3
D: NA

DNA: TGTGCCAGCAGTGAACAAGCGGGAGGGCCCAATACGCAGTATTTT
CDR3: CASSEQAGGPNTQYF
size: few
V: TRBV6-1
J: TRBJ2-3
D: TRBD2

DNA: TGTGCCAGCAGTTACGGTAGCGGGAGGGCCGTCGAGCAGTTCTTC
CDR3: CASSYGSGRAVEQFF
size: NA
V: TRBV6-5
J: TRBJ2-1
D: TRBD2

DNA: TGTGCCAGCAGGCGGACAGTCGGATCCACAGATACGCAGTATTTT
CDR3: CASRRTVGSTDTQYF
size: few
V: TRBV5-4
J: TRBJ2-3
D: NA

DNA: TGTGCCAGCAGGTGGACAGACGAAAGCTACGAGCAGTACTTC
CDR3: CASRWTDESYEQYF
size: NA
V: TRBV6-5
J: TRBJ2-7
D: NA

DNA: TGCGCCAGCAGCTTTTGGGGAGAGTCCCAAGAGACCCAGTACTTC
CDR3: CASSFWGESQETQYF
size: NA
V: TRBV5-1
J: TRBJ2-5
D: NA

DNA: TGTGCCAGCAGTTCAACTAGCGCCAACTACGAGCAGTACTTC
CDR3: CASSSTSANYEQYF
size: NA
V: TRBV27
J: TRBJ2-7
D: TRBD2

DNA: TGTGCCAGCACCTCTGGTCTTCGCGGCACTGAAGCTTTCTTT
CDR3: CASTSGLRGTEAFF
size: NA
V: TRBV2
J: TRBJ1-1
D: NA

DNA: TGTGCCAGCAGCGTAGGCTCTAGCGGGAGTGTCTACGAGCAGTACTTC
CDR3: CASSVGSSGSVYEQYF
size: few
V: TRBV9
J: TRBJ2-7
D: TRBD2

DNA: TGTGCCAGCTCACGACAGGGGCAAGGTGGCTACACCTTC
CDR3: CASSRQGQGGYTF
size: NA
V: TRBV18
J: TRBJ1-2
D: TRBD1

DNA: TGTGCCAGCACTAGGCTCTACAATGAGCAGTTCTTC
CDR3: CASTRLYNEQFF
size: NA
V: TRBV6-1
J: TRBJ2-1
D: NA

DNA: TGTGCCAGCAGTGGACTAGCGGGAGGCAATGAGCAGTTCTTC
CDR3: CASSGLAGGNEQFF
size: NA
V: TRBV6-4
J: TRBJ2-1
D: TRBD2

DNA: TGTGCCAGCAGCGCGGGACAGGAAGGCTCCTACGAGCAGTACTTC
CDR3: CASSAGQEGSYEQYF
size: NA
V: TRBV13
J: TRBJ2-7
D: TRBD1

DNA: TGTGCCAGCAGAATACCTAGGACAGGGCAAAACACTGAAGCTTTCTTT
CDR3: CASRIPRTGQNTEAFF
size: NA
V: TRBV6-6
J: TRBJ1-1
D: TRBD1

DNA: TGTGCCAGCAGTTTTGGAGACAGGGGAAGGTGGTTCTTC
CDR3: CASSFGDRGRWFF
size: NA
V: TRBV27
J: TRBJ2-1
D: TRBD1

DNA: TGTGCCAGCAGGGGGACAGGGATGTACAATGAGCAGTTCTTC
CDR3: CASRGTGMYNEQFF
size: NA
V: TRBV2
J: TRBJ2-1
D: TRBD1

DNA: TGTGCCAGCAGTGCCCGCCCGGGGCGGGGCCACAATGAGCAGTTCTTC
CDR3: CASSARPGRGHNEQFF
size: NA
V: TRBV6-4
J: TRBJ2-1
D: NA

DNA: TGTGCCAGCAGTTGGGACAGGGGGAATTCACCCCTCCACTTT
CDR3: CASSWDRGNSPLHF
size: NA
V: TRBV6-6
J: TRBJ1-6
D: TRBD1

DNA: TGTGCCAGCAGCCTACTTAGCGGGGGGGTTCAAGAGACCCAGTACTTC
CDR3: CASSLLSGGVQETQYF
size: NA
V: TRBV5-6
J: TRBJ2-5
D: TRBD2

DNA: TGCGCCAGCAGTGACCCCCCTCCCGGGTCCATGAACACTGAAGCTTTCTTT
CDR3: CASSDPPPGSMNTEAFF
size: NA
V: TRBV10-1
J: TRBJ1-1
D: NA

DNA: TGTGCCAGCTCACCACCAGGGGAACCCTACGAGCAGTACTTC
CDR3: CASSPPGEPYEQYF
size: once
V: TRBV18
J: TRBJ2-7
D: NA

DNA: TGTGCCAGTAGTATGTCTGGGGCGGGGGTCCCCTACAATGAGCAGTTCTTC
CDR3: CASSMSGAGVPYNEQFF
size: NA
V: TRBV19
J: TRBJ2-1
D: TRBD2

DNA: TGCGCCAGCAGCCAAGTTGGGGGGGCTGAAGCTTTCTTT
CDR3: CASSQVGGAEAFF
size: NA
V: TRBV4-1
J: TRBJ1-1
D: NA

DNA: TGCGCCAGCAGCTACCTCCCGGGGGGGGAAACTAATGAAAAACTGTTTTTT
CDR3: CASSYLPGGETNEKLFF
size: few
V: TRBV5-1
J: TRBJ1-4
D: NA

DNA: TGTGCCAGCAGCGGTCGGGACAGTAATGAAAAACTGTTTTTT
CDR3: CASSGRDSNEKLFF
size: NA
V: TRBV9
J: TRBJ1-4
D: TRBD1

DNA: TGTGCCAGCAGCGCAACTAGCGGGGGCACAGATACGCAGTATTTT
CDR3: CASSATSGGTDTQYF
size: NA
V: TRBV9
J: TRBJ2-3
D: TRBD2

DNA: TGCGCCAGCAGCCGGGGACAGGGATACGAAAAACTGTTTTTT
CDR3: CASSRGQGYEKLFF
size: once
V: TRBV5-1
J: TRBJ1-4
D: TRBD1

DNA: TGTGCCACCAGCAGAGTCCTAGCGCTCGGGGAGCTGTTTTTT
CDR3: CATSRVLALGELFF
size: few
V: TRBV15
J: TRBJ2-2
D: NA

DNA: TGTGCCAGCAGCCTACTAGCGGGCGAAGAGTACTTC
CDR3: CASSLLAGEEYF
size: NA
V: TRBV6-6
J: TRBJ2-7
D: TRBD2

DNA: TGTGCCAGCAGCTCCGGACTAGCGGGAGCAGGTGAGCAGTTCTTC
CDR3: CASSSGLAGAGEQFF
size: few
V: TRBV7-9
J: TRBJ2-1
D: TRBD2

DNA: TGTGCCAGCAGCTTCTCCCCCTACAATGAGCAGTTCTTC
CDR3: CASSFSPYNEQFF
size: NA
V: TRBV5-6
J: TRBJ2-1
D: NA

DNA: TGTGCCAGCAGCTTGGAGATGGGACTAGTGAAGGACTACGAGCAGTACTTC
CDR3: CASSLEMGLVKDYEQYF
size: NA
V: TRBV5-6
J: TRBJ2-7
D: TRBD2